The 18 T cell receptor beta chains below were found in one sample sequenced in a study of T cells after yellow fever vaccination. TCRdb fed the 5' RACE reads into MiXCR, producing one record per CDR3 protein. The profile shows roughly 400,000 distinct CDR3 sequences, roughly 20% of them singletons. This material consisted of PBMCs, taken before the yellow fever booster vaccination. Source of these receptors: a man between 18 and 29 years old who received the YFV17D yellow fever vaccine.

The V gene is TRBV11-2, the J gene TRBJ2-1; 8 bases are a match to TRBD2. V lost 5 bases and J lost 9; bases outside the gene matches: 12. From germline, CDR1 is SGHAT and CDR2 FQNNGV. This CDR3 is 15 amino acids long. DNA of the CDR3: TGTGCCAGCAGCACCCCCGGGGGGGCAGGGGTTGAGCAGTTCTTC. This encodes CASSTPGGAGVEQFF.

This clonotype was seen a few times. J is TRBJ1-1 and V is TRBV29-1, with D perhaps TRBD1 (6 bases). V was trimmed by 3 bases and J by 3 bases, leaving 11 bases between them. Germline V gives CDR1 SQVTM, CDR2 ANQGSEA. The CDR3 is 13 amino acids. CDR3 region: CSVEDSSYTEAFF. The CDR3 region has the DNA TGCAGCGTTGAGGACAGTTCTTACACTGAAGCTTTCTTT. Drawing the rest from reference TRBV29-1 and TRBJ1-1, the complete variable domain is SAVISQKPSRDICQRGTSLTIQCQVDSQVTMMFWYRQQPGQSLTLIATANQGSEATYESGFVIDKFPISRPNLTFSTLTVSNMSPEDSSIYLCSVEDSSYTEAFFGQGTRLTVV.

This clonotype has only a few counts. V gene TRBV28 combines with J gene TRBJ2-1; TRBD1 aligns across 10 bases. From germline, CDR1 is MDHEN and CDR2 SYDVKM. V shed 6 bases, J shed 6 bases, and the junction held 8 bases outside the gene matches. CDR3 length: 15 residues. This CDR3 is CASSIDRGLRNEQFF. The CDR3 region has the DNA TGTGCCAGCAGCATCGACAGGGGGCTTCGCAATGAGCAGTTCTTC.

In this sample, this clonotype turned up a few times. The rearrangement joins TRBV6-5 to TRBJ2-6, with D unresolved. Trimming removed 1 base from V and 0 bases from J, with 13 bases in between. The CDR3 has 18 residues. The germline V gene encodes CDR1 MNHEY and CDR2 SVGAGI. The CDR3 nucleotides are TGTGCCAGCAGTTACTGGGCCAAGTCCACCTCTGGGGCCAACGTCCTGACTTTC. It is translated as CASSYWAKSTSGANVLTF.

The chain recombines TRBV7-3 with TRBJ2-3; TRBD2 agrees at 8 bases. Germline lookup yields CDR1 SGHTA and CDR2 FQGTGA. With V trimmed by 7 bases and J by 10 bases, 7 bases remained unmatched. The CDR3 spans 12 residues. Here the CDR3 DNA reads TGTGCCAGCAATTGGGCGGGGGGCCCGCAGTATTTT. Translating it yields CASNWAGGPQYF.

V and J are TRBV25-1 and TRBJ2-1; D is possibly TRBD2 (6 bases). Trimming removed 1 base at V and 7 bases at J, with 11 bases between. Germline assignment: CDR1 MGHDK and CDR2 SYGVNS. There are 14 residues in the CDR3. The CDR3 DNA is TGTGCCAGCAGTGAATGGGGAGGCCTTAATGAGCAGTTCTTC. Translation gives CASSEWGGLNEQFF.

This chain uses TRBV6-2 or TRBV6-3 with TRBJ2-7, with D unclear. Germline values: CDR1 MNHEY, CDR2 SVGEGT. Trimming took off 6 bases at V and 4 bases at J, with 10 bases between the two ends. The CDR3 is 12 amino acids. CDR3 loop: CASRRIPYEQYF. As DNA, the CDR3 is TGTGCCAGCAGACGCATCCCTTACGAGCAGTACTTC.

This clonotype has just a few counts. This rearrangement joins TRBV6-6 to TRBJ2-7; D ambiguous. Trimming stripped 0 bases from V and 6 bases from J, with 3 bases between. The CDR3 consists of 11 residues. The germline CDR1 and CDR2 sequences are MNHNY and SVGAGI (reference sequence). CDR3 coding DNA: TGTGCCAGCAGTTACTCGATCGAGCAGTACTTC. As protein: CASSYSIEQYF.

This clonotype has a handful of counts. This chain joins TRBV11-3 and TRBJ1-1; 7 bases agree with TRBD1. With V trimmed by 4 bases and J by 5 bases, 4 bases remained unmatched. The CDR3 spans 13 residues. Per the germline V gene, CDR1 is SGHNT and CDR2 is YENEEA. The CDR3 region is CASSSTGATEAFF. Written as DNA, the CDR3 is TGTGCCAGCAGCTCCACAGGGGCGACTGAAGCTTTCTTT.

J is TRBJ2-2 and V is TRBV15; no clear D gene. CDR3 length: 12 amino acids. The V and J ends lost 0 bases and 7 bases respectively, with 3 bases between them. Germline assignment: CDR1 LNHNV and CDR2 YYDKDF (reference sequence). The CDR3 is CATSRDDGELFF. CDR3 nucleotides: TGTGCCACCAGCAGAGATGACGGGGAGCTGTTTTTT.

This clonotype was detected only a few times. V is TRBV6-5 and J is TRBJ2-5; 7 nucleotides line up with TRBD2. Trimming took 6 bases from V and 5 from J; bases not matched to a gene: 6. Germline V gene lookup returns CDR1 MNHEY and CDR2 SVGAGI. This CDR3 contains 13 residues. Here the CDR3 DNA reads TGTGCCAGCAGAAGCGGGACGGTTGAGACCCAGTACTTC. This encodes CASRSGTVETQYF.

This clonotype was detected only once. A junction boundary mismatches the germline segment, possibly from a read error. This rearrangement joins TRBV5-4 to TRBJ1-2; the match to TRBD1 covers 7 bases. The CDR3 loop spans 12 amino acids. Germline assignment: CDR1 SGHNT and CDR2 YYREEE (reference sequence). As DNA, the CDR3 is TGTGCCGGAACAGGGGTTAACAATGGCTACACCTTC. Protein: CAGTGVNNGYTF.

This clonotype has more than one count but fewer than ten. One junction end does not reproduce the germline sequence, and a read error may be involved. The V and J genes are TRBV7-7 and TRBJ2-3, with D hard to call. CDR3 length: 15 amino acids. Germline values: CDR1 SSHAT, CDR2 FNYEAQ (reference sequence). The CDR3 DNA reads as TGTGCTAGCAGCTTTGGCACCTCTAGCACAGATACGCAGTATTTT. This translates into CASSFGTSSTDTQYF.

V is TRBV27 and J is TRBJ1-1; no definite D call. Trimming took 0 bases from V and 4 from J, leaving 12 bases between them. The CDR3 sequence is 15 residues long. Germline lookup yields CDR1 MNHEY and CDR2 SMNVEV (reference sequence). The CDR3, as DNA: TGTGCCAGCAGTTTATCGAAAGGGAGCGGCACTGAAGCTTTCTTT. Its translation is CASSLSKGSGTEAFF.

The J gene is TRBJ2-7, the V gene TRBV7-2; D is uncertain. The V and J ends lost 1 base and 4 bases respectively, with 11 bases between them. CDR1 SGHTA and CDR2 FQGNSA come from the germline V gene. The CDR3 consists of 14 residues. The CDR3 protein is CASSLGVGVYEQYF. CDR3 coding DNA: TGTGCCAGCAGCTTAGGGGTTGGGGTTTACGAGCAGTACTTC.

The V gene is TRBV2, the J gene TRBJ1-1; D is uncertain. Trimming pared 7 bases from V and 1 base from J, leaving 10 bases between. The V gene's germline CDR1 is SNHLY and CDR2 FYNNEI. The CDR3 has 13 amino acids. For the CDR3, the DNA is TGTGCCAGCAAGTCCTACCCGAACACTGAAGCTTTCTTT. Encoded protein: CASKSYPNTEAFF. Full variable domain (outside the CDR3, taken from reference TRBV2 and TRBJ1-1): EPEVTQTPSHQVTQMGQEVILRCVPISNHLYFYWYRQILGQKVEFLVSFYNNEISEKSEIFDDQFSVERPDGSNFTLKIRSTKLEDSAMYFCASKSYPNTEAFFGQGTRLTVV.

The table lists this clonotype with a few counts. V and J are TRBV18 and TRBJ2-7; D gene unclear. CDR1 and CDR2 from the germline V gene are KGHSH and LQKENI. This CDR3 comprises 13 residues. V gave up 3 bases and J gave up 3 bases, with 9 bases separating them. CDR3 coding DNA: TGTGCCAGCTCACCGGGCACGATCTACGAGCAGTACTTC. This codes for CASSPGTIYEQYF.

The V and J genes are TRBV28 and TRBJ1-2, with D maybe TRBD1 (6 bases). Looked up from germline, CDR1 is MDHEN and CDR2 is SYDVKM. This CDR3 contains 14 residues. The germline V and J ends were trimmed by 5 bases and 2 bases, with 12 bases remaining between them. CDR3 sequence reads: CASSLLGQNYGYTF. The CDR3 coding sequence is TGTGCCAGCAGTCTCCTCGGACAGAACTATGGCTACACCTTC.